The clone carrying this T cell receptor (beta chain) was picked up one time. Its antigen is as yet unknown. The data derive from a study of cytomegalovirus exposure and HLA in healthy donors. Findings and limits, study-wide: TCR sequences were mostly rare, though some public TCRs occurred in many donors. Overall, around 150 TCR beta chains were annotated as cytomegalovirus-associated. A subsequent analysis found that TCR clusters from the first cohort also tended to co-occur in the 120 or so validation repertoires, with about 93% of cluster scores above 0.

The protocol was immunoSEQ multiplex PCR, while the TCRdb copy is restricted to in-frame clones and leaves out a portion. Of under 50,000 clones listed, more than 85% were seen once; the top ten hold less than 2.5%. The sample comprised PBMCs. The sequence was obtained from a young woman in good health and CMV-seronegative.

The CDR3 nucleotides read TGTGCCAGCAGTTTAGAGATCATGAACACTGAAGCTTTCTTT. Protein product: CASSLEIMNTEAFF. The gene calls are TRBV28 and TRBJ1-1; D is ambiguous. The germline V gene encodes CDR1 MDHEN and CDR2 SYDVKM. V lost 2 bases and J 0 bases, leaving 7 bases between the germline ends. The CDR3 is 14 residues long.